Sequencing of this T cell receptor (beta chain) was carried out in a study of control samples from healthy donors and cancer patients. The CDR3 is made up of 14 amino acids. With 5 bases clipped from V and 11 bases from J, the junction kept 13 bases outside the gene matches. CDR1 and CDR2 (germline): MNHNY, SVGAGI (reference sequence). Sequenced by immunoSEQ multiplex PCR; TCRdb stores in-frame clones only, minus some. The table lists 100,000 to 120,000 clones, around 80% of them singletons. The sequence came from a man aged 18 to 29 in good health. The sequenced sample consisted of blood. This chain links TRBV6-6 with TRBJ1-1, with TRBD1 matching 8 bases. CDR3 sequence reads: CASSPKFLQGEAFF. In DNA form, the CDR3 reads TGTGCCAGCAGTCCTAAGTTCCTACAGGGGGAGGCTTTCTTT.